These T cell receptor beta chains were read from a single sample in a study of cytomegalovirus exposure and HLA in healthy donors. Profiling relied on immunoSEQ multiplex PCR, and the TCRdb table lists in-frame clones only, not all of them. The sample holds under 200,000 clones, roughly 84% seen once. The sequenced sample consisted of PBMCs. These receptors all come from a man aged 25-45 years in good health and CMV-seronegative. CDR3s include the opening cysteine and the closing phenylalanine or tryptophan. D genes are given only for firm matches. Only some rows state a clone size, as once, few, many or a class for expanded clones.

d_call j_call v_call clone_size cdr3_nt cdr3_aa
. TRBJ2-7 TRBV14 . TGTGCCAGCAGCCAAGAGGGGACACCACTCTACGAGCAGTACTTC CASSQEGTPLYEQYF
TRBD1 TRBJ1-2 TRBV6-5 . TGTGCCAGCACTCCCAGGACAGGACAGGGGAGCGGCTACACCTTC CASTPRTGQGSGYTF
TRBD2 TRBJ2-2 TRBV10-3 . TGTGCCATCAACGTGGGACTAGAGGCGTCCGGGGAGCTGTTTTTT CAINVGLEASGELFF
. TRBJ1-3 TRBV7-9 once TGTGCCAGCAGCTTACCAACCGGGACACTCCCTGGAAACACCATATATTTT CASSLPTGTLPGNTIYF
TRBD1 TRBJ1-2 TRBV19 . TGTGCCAGTAGTATGCGACAGGGTTTGTGGGGCTACACCTTC CASSMRQGLWGYTF
. TRBJ1-4 TRBV5-6 . TGTGCCAGCAGCTGGGGACGCGGGGTTGCAACTAATGAAAAACTGTTTTTT CASSWGRGVATNEKLFF
. TRBJ1-4 TRBV6-5 . TGTGCCAGCAGTTATGGACAGATTAATGAAAAACTGTTTTTT CASSYGQINEKLFF
. TRBJ2-2 TRBV21-1 . TGTGCCAGCAGCAAAGTTGGGACTAGCGGGTTTATGGACACCGGGGAGCTGTTTTTT CASSKVGTSGFMDTGELFF
. TRBJ1-6 TRBV28 . TGTGCCAGCACCCCACGCGGCATTGGTTCACCCCTCCACTTT CASTPRGIGSPLHF
TRBD1 TRBJ2-7 TRBV7-2 . TGTGCCAGCAGCTCGGGACAGGGGGCGTGGTACGAGCAGTACTTC CASSSGQGAWYEQYF
TRBD1 TRBJ2-7 TRBV27 . TGTGCCAGCAGTATCTCAGGGGGCGCTCCCTACGAGCAGTACTTC CASSISGGAPYEQYF
. TRBJ2-4 TRBV6-1 . TGTGCCAGCGATCTAGGAAAAAACATTCAGTACTTC CASDLGKNIQYF
. TRBJ2-1 TRBV25-1 few TGTGCCAGCAGTGAATTGGAGAGAGGAGGCGATGAGCAGTTCTTC CASSELERGGDEQFF
. TRBJ1-1 TRBV10-3 . TGTGCCATCAGTGATGGCATGCCGAACACTGAAGCTTTCTTT CAISDGMPNTEAFF
TRBD1 TRBJ2-2 TRBV5-4 . TGTGCCAGCAGCTTGCCACAGGGGGCCACCGGGGAGCTGTTTTTT CASSLPQGATGELFF
. TRBJ1-1 TRBV10-3 . TGTGCCATCAGGGGATCAGGGATGTTATACGAAGCTTTCTTT CAIRGSGMLYEAFF
TRBD1 TRBJ1-1 TRBV7-3 . TGTGCCAGCAGCACTAGACAGGGGCCCACTGAAGCTTTCTTT CASSTRQGPTEAFF
TRBD1 TRBJ2-7 TRBV10-2 . TGCGCCAGCAAACGTCCAGGGGGCGCGAACCACGAGCAGTACTTC CASKRPGGANHEQYF
TRBD1 TRBJ1-1 TRBV25-1 . TGTGCCAGCAGTGGAACAGGGGGCGTGAACACTGAAGCTTTCTTT CASSGTGGVNTEAFF
TRBD1 TRBJ2-4 TRBV5-4 . TGTGCCAGCAGCGGGTGGGACAGCAAAAACATTCAGTACTTC CASSGWDSKNIQYF
TRBD1 TRBJ2-7 TRBV7-2 . TGTGCCAGCAAAACCGGACAGGGCGCTTCCTACGAGCAGTACTTC CASKTGQGASYEQYF
TRBD1 TRBJ2-7 TRBV5-4 few TGTGCCAGCAGCGCTAACCGGGACAGGTCTTACGAGCAGTACTTC CASSANRDRSYEQYF
. TRBJ2-5 TRBV7-9 once TGTGCCAGCAGCTCCCCGGGTCGGCAGGGAAAAGAGACCCAGTACTTC CASSSPGRQGKETQYF
TRBD1 TRBJ1-1 TRBV4-1 . TGCGCCAGCAGCCAATCGACAGGGCCGGGCACTGAAGCTTTCTTT CASSQSTGPGTEAFF
. TRBJ1-1 TRBV19 . TGTGCCAGTAGTATAGATCACAGGGCCAGGAACACTGAAGCTTTCTTT CASSIDHRARNTEAFF
TRBD1 TRBJ2-1 TRBV6-6 . TGTGCCAGCAGTTACGCCCCCGGGACAGGGGTAAATGAGCAGTTCTTC CASSYAPGTGVNEQFF
. TRBJ1-2 TRBV6-4 . TGTGCCAGCAGTCCCGCGGCAGCGACGACCTATGGCTACACCTTC CASSPAAATTYGYTF
TRBD2 TRBJ2-5 TRBV2 . TGTGCCAGCACCGGGCTAGCGGGAGGGGGGGAGACCCAGTACTTC CASTGLAGGGETQYF
TRBD1 TRBJ1-1 TRBV29-1 . TGCAGCGTCTGGGACAGGGTTGATACTGAAGCTTTCTTT CSVWDRVDTEAFF
. TRBJ1-6 TRBV30 . TGTGCCTGGACTGAGGTTAGGAATTCACCCCTCCACTTT CAWTEVRNSPLHF
TRBD1 TRBJ1-2 TRBV25-1 . TGTGCCAGCAGTGAAAGGGGGAATCATCTCACAGGGGATGGCTACACCTTC CASSERGNHLTGDGYTF
TRBD2 TRBJ2-7 TRBV5-4 . TGTGCCAGCAGCTTGGGTGCGGGAGGTTCTGACGAGCAGTACTTC CASSLGAGGSDEQYF
TRBD2 TRBJ2-7 TRBV13 . TGTGCCAGCAGCAACGGACTAGCGGGAGTTGACTACGAGCAGTACTTC CASSNGLAGVDYEQYF
TRBD1 TRBJ2-2 TRBV5-1 . TGCGCCAGCAGCTTGGGGCAGGGGGTCTCCGGGGAGCTGTTTTTT CASSLGQGVSGELFF
TRBD1 TRBJ2-7 TRBV19 . TGTGCCAGTAGTGTCGACAGGGGGCTGTACGAGCAGTACTTC CASSVDRGLYEQYF
. TRBJ2-7 TRBV10-1 . TGCGCCAGCAGTGAAGGGCGGGCGAGCAGGCAGTACTTC CASSEGRASRQYF
. TRBJ2-6 TRBV28 once TGTGCCAGCAGTTCGGCCTTATATCTCGACCGAGTCTCTGGGGCCTACCCGGGGGCCAACGTCCTGACTTTC CASSSALYLDRVSGAYPGANVLTF
. TRBJ1-2 TRBV18 . TGTGCCAGCTCGCCCACCCTACAGGGAGGGGGATATGGCTACACCTTC CASSPTLQGGGYGYTF